This TCR beta chain was found in a study of CD8 T cells in ankylosing spondylitis. Broader study findings: Earlier studies detected some motif variants in reactive arthritis synovial fluid and blood. Reports say disease-linked clones showed up significantly more in matched ankylosing spondylitis synovial fluid.

Germline lookup yields CDR1 SGHAT and CDR2 FQDESV (reference sequence). J gave up 7 bases and V 6 bases, and 13 bases lay outside the gene matches. CDR3 length: 16 amino acids. In regard to this clonotype: Its antigen is undetermined.

TCRdb redid the calling of the 5' RACE reads with MiXCR, one entry per CDR3 protein. Among around 220,000 distinct CDR3 sequences listed, roughly a tenth were seen once. Sequenced: blood, either unsorted or a sorted T cell fraction (not recorded which). The receptor comes from a male donor with ankylosing spondylitis or in good health (not recorded which). The chain links TRBV11-1 to TRBJ2-1, with 9 bases identical to TRBD2. The CDR3 here is CASRMLPGLAGNEQFF. The CDR3 coding sequence is TGTGCCAGCAGGATGCTACCGGGACTAGCTGGTAATGAGCAGTTCTTC. Supplemented by reference TRBV11-1 and TRBJ2-1, the full variable domain reads EAEVAQSPRYKITEKSQAVAFWCDPISGHATLYWYRQILGQGPELLVQFQDESVVDDSQLPKDRFSAERLKGVDSTLKIQPAELGDSAMYLCASRMLPGLAGNEQFFGPGTRLTVL.